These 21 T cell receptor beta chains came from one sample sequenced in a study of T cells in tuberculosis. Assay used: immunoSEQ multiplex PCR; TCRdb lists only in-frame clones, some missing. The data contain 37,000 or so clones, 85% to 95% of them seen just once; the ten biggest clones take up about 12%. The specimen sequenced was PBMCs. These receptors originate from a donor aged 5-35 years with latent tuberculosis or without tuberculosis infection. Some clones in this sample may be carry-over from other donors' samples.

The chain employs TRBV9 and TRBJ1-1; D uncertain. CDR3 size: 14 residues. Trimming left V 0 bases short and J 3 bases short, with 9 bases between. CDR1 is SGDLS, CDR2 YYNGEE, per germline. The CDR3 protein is CASSVDEGDTEAFF. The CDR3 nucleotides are TGTGCCAGCAGCGTAGATGAGGGAGACACTGAAGCTTTCTTT.

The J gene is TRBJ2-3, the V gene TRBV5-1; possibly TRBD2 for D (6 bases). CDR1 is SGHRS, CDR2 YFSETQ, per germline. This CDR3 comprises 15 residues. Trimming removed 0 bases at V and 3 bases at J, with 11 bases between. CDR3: CASSLARAGTDTQYF. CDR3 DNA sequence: TGCGCCAGCAGCTTGGCCAGGGCGGGAACAGATACGCAGTATTTT.

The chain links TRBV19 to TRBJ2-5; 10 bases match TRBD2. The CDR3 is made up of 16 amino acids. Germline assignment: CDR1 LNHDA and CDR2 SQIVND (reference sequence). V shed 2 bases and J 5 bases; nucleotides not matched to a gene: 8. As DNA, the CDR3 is TGTGCCAGTAGTATAAGGCTAGCGGGGGCCAGTGAGACCCAGTACTTC. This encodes CASSIRLAGASETQYF.

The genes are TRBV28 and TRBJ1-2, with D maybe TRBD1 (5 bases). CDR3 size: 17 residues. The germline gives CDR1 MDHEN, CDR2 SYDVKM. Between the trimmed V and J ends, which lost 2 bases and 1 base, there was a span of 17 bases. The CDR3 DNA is TGTGCCAGCAGTTTAGATTCACAATGGGGCATTAACTATGGCTACACCTTC. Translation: CASSLDSQWGINYGYTF.

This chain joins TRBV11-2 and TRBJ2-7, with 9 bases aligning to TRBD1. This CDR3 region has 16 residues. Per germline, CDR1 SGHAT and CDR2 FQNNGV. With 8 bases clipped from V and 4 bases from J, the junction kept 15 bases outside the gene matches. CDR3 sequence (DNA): TGTGCCAGCGGACGAGGTCCGGGACAGGGTTTGTACGAGCAGTACTTC. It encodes CASGRGPGQGLYEQYF.

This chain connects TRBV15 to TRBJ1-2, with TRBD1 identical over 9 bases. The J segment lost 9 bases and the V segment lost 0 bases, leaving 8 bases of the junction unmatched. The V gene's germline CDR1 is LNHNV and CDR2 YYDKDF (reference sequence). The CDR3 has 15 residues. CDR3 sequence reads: CATSRDLGQGVSYTF. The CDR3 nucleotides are TGTGCCACCAGCAGAGATTTGGGACAGGGCGTTAGCTACACCTTC.

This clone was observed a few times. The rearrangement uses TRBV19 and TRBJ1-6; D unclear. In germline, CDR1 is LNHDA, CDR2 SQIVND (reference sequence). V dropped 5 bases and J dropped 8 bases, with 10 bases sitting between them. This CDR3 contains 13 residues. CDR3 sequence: CASSRRVDSPLHF. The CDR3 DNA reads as TGTGCCAGTAGTCGGCGGGTGGATTCACCCCTCCACTTT. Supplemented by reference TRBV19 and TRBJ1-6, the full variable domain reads DGGITQSPKYLFRKEGQNVTLSCEQNLNHDAMYWYRQDPGQGLRLIYYSQIVNDFQKGDIAEGYSVSREKKESFPLTVTSAQKNPTAFYLCASSRRVDSPLHFGNGTRLTVT.

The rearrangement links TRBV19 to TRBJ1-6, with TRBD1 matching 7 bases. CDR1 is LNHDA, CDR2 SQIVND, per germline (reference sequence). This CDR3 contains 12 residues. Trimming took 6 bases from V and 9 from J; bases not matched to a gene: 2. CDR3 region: CASRQGSSPLHF. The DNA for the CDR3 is TGTGCCAGTAGACAGGGGTCTTCACCCCTCCACTTT.

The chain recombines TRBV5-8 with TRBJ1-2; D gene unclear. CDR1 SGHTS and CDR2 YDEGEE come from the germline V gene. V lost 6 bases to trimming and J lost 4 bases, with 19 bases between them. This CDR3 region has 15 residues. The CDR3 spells CASTDHSVEVYGYTF. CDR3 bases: TGTGCCAGCACCGACCACTCAGTTGAGGTCTATGGCTACACCTTC.

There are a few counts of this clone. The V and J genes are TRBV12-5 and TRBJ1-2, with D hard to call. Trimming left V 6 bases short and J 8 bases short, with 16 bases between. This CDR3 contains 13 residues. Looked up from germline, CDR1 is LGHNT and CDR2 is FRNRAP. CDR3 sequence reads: CASGQVGREGYTF. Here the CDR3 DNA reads TGTGCTAGTGGCCAGGTTGGGAGGGAAGGCTACACCTTC.

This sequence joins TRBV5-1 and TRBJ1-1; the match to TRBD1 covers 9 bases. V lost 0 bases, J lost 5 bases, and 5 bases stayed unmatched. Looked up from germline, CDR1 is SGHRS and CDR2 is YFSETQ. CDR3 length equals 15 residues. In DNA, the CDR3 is TGCGCCAGCAGCTTGGGGACAGGGGCAGGGACTGAAGCTTTCTTT. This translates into CASSLGTGAGTEAFF.

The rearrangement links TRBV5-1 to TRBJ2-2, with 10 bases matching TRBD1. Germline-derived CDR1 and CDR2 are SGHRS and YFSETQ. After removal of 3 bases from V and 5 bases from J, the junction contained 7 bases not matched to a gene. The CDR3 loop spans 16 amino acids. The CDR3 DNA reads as TGCGCCAGCAGCTGGGGGCGACAGGGGGCGACCGGGGAGCTGTTTTTT. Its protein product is CASSWGRQGATGELFF.

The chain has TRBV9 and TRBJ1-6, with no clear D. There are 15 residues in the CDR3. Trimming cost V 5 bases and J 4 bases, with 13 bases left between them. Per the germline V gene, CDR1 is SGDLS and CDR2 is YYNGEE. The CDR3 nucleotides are TGTGCCAGCAGTGAAGCTCAGGAATATAATTCACCCCTCCACTTT. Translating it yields CASSEAQEYNSPLHF.

The CDR3 spells CASSELGGSTYGYTF. The CDR3 DNA reads as TGCGCCAGCAGTGAGTTGGGAGGCTCGACGTATGGCTACACCTTC. This chain uses TRBV10-2 with TRBJ1-2; D is undetermined. The germline CDR1 and CDR2 sequences are WSHSY and SAAADI. The CDR3 contains 15 residues. The V gene lost 1 base and the J gene lost 5 bases, with 14 bases spanning the gap.

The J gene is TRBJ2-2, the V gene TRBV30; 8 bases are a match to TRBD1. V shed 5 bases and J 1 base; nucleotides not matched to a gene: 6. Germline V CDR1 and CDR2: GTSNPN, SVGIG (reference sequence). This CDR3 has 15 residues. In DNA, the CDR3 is TGTGCCTGGGACTCCGGGACAGGGAACACCGGGGAGCTGTTTTTT. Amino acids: CAWDSGTGNTGELFF.

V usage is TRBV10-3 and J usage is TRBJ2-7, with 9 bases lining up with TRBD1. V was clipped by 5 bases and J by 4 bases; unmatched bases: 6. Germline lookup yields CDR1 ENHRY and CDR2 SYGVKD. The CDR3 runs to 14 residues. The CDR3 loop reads CAISRDREGYEQYF. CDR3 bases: TGTGCCATCAGTCGGGACAGGGAAGGTTACGAGCAGTACTTC.

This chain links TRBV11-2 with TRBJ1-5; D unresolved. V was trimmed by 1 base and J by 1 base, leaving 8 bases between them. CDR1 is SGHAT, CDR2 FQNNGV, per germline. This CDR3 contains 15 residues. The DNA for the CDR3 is TGTGCCAGCAGCTTAGGAGGGAAAAGCAATCAGCCCCAGCATTTT. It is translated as CASSLGGKSNQPQHF.

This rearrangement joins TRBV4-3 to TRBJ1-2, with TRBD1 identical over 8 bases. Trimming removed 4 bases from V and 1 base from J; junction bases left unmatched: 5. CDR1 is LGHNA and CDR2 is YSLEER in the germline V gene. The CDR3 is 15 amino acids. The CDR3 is CASSPGQVVNYGYTF. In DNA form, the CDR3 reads TGCGCCAGCAGCCCGGGACAGGTTGTTAACTATGGCTACACCTTC.

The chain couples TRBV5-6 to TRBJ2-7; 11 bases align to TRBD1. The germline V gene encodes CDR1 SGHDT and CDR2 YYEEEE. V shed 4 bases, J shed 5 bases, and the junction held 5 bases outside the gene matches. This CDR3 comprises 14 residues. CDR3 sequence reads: CASSPGQGADEQYF. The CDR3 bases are TGTGCCAGCAGCCCCGGACAGGGGGCGGACGAGCAGTACTTC.

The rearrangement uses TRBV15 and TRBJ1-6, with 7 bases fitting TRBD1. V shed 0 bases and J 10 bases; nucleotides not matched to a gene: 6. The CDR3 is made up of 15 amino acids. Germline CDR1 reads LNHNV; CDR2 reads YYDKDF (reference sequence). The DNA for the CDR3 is TGTGCCACCAGCAGAGATACAGGGGTAGTCTCACCCCTCCACTTT. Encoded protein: CATSRDTGVVSPLHF.

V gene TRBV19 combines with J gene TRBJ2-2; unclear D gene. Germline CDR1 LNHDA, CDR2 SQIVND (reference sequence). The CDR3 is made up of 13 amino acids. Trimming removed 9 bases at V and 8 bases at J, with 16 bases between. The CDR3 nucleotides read TGTGCCAGCGCACCCTACGAGGTAGGGGAGCTGTTTTTT. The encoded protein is CASAPYEVGELFF.